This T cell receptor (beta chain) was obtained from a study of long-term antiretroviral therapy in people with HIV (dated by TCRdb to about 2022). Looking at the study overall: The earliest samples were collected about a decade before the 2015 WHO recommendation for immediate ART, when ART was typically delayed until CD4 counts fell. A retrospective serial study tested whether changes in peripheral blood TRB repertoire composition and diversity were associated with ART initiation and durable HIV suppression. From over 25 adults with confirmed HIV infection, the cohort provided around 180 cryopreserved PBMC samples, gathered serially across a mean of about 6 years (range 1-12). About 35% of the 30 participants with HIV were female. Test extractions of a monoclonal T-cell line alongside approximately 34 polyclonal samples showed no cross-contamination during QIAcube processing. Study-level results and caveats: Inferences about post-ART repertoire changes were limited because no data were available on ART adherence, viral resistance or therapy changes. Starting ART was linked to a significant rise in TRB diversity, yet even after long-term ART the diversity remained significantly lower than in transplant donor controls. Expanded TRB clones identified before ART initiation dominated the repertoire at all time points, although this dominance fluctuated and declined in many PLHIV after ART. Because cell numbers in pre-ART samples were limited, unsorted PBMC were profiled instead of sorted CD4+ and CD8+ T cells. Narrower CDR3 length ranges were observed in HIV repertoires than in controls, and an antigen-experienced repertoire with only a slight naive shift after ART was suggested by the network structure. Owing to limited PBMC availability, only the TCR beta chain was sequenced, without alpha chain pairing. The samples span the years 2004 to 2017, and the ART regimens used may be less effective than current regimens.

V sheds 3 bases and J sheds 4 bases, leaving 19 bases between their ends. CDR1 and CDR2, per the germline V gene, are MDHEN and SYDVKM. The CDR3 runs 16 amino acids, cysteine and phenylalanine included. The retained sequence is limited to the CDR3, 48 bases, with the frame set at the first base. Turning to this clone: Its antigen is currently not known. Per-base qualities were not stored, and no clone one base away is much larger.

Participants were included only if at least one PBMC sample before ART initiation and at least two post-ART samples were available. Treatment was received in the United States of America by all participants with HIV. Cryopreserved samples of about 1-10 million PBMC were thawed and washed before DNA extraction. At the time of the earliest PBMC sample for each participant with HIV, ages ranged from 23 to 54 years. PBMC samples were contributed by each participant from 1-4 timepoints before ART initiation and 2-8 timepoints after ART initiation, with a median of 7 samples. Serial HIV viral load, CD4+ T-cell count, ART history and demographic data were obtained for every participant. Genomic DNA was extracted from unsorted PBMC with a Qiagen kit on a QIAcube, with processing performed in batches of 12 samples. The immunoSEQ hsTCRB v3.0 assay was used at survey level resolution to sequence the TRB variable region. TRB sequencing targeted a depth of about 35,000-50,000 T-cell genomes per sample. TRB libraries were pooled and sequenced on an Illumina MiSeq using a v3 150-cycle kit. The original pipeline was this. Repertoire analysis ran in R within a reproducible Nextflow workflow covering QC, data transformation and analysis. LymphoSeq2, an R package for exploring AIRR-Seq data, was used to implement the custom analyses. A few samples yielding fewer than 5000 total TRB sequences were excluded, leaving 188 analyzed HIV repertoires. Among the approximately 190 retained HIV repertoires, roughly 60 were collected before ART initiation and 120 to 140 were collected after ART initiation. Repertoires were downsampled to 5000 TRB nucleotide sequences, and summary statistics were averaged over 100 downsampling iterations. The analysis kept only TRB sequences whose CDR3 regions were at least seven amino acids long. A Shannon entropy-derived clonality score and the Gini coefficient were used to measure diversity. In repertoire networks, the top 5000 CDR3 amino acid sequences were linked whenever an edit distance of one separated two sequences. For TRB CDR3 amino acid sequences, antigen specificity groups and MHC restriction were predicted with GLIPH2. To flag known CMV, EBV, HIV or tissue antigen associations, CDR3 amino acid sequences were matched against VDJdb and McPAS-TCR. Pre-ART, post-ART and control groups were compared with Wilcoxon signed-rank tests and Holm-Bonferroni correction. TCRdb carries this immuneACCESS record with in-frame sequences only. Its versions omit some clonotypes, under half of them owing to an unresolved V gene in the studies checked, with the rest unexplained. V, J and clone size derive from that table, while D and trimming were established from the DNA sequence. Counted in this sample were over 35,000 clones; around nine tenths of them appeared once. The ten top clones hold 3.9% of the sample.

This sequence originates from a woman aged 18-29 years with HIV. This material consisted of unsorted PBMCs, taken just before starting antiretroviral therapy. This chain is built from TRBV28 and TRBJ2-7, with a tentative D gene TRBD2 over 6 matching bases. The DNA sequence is TGTGCCAGCAGTTTTCTAGGGCGGGGTACCGGTTACGAGCAGTACTTC. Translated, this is CASSFLGRGTGYEQYF.